This T cell receptor (beta chain) was identified in a study of T cell responses to AZD1222 COVID-19 vaccine. Overall study findings and caveats: Regions 160-218 and 743-854 dominated among vaccine-associated CD4 TCRs spanning spike. Clonal diversity was possibly underestimated, and the donors were mostly white British, with more females. Two AZD1222 administrations were followed by greater Spike-specific TCR breadth and depth. Only 6 or 7 individuals given AZD1222 were seropositive at baseline.

About this clone itself: Its antigen is undetermined.

Sequenced by immunoSEQ multiplex PCR; TCRdb stores in-frame clones only, minus some. Among some 140,000 clones listed, 80% to 90% were seen once. The CDR3 totals 15 residues. V lost 1 base, J lost 5 bases, and 14 bases lay in between. Germline CDR1 and CDR2: SGHTA and FQGNSA. Sequenced here: peripheral blood, sampled on day 0 of AZD1222 vaccination. The sequence was collected from an adult in good health. The J gene is TRBJ1-1, the V gene TRBV7-2, with a possible D match to TRBD1 (6 bases). The CDR3 here is CASSLGGGGRTEAFF. The CDR3 region has the DNA TGTGCCAGCAGCTTAGGAGGGGGGGGACGAACTGAAGCTTTCTTT. The variable domain in full, with the rest retrieved from reference TRBV7-2 and TRBJ1-1, is GAGVSQSPSNKVTEKGKDVELRCDPISGHTALYWYRQSLGQGLEFLIYFQGNSAPDKSGLPSDRFSAERTGGSVSTLTIQRTQQEDSAVYLCASSLGGGGRTEAFFGQGTRLTVV.